A single sample is the source of the 27 T cell receptor beta chains below, sequenced in a study of technical replicates of blood from a handful of donors. The repertoire was sequenced with immunoSEQ multiplex PCR; TCRdb's copy has only in-frame clones and lacks some. The profile covers tens of thousands of clones, with just over 95% appearing a single time and 0.2% taken by the ten largest. What was sequenced was T cells isolated from PBMCs. The receptors shown here come from a human donor in good health.

The chain uses TRBV19 and TRBJ1-6; 7 bases agree with TRBD1. The germline V gene encodes CDR1 LNHDA and CDR2 SQIVND (reference sequence). The CDR3 is made up of 14 amino acids. With 1 base clipped from V and 7 bases from J, the junction kept 1 base outside the gene matches. The CDR3 region is CASSIVRGNSPLHF. The CDR3 DNA reads as TGTGCCAGTAGTATAGTCAGGGGGAATTCACCCCTCCACTTT.

This chain joins TRBV7-9 and TRBJ2-5; TRBD2 matches 13 bases. The CDR3 extends over 15 amino acids. Unmatched junction bases numbered 4, after V lost 4 bases and J lost 5 bases. Germline-derived CDR1 and CDR2 are SEHNR and FQNEAQ (reference sequence). CDR3 in amino acids: CASSWTTSGRETQYF. Here the CDR3 DNA reads TGTGCCAGCAGCTGGACGACTAGCGGGAGGGAGACCCAGTACTTC.

J is TRBJ1-1 and V is TRBV4-1, with TRBD1 matching 9 bases. J gave up 6 bases and V 1 base, and 12 bases lay outside the gene matches. Germline V gene data show CDR1 as MGHRA and CDR2 as YSYEKL. This CDR3 has 17 amino acids. The CDR3 spells CASSQGAGRTGDSEAFF. The CDR3 DNA is TGCGCCAGCAGCCAAGGAGCTGGTAGGACAGGGGACTCTGAAGCTTTCTTT.

This clone was recorded once. The chain combines TRBV5-4 with TRBJ1-2, with a possible D match to TRBD1 (5 bases). V was pared by 4 bases and J by 4 bases, with 17 bases between. CDR3 length: 15 amino acids. Germline CDR1 and CDR2: SGHNT and YYREEE (reference sequence). The DNA of the CDR3 is TGTGCCAGCAGCCCCACAACCCAGGGTTCCTATGGCTACACCTTC. Translating it yields CASSPTTQGSYGYTF.

The chain carries TRBV5-1 and TRBJ2-1, with a weak D call TRBD1 (6 bases). There are 15 residues in the CDR3. The V gene lost 5 bases and the J gene lost 0 bases, with 12 bases spanning the gap. Germline V gene lookup returns CDR1 SGHRS and CDR2 YFSETQ. In DNA form, the CDR3 reads TGCGCCAGCAGTTCCGGACAGAGCTCCTACAATGAGCAGTTCTTC. Translating it yields CASSSGQSSYNEQFF.

The rearrangement links TRBV27 to TRBJ2-7, with D perhaps TRBD1 (6 bases). The CDR3 covers 16 residues. V was cut by 6 bases and J by 2 bases, with 20 bases left in between. Per the germline V gene, CDR1 is MNHEY and CDR2 is SMNVEV (reference sequence). Written as DNA, the CDR3 is TGTGCCAGCAGCCCATTTGTGACCGGGACACCCTACGAGCAGTACTTC. This gives the protein CASSPFVTGTPYEQYF.

V is TRBV27 and J is TRBJ1-6; TRBD1 might be the D (6 bases). Trimming pared 10 bases from V and 0 bases from J, leaving 10 bases between. The CDR3 spans 14 residues. Germline CDR1 MNHEY, CDR2 SMNVEV (reference sequence). Here the CDR3 reads CATRGYSYNSPLHF. Written as DNA, the CDR3 is TGTGCCACCAGGGGCTACTCCTATAATTCACCCCTCCACTTT.

CDR3 amino acids: CASSYQGDHEQYF. The CDR3 DNA reads as TGTGCCAGCAGTTATCAGGGTGACCACGAGCAGTACTTC. V and J are TRBV6-5 and TRBJ2-7; TRBD1 is a possible D gene (5 bases). V was cut by 3 bases and J by 5 bases, with 11 bases left in between. CDR3 size: 13 residues. The germline CDR1 and CDR2 sequences are MNHEY and SVGAGI.

The rearrangement links TRBV5-4 to TRBJ2-5; 14 bases fit TRBD2. Germline assignment: CDR1 SGHNT and CDR2 YYREEE (reference sequence). This CDR3 is built from 17 residues. V was pared by 4 bases and J by 5 bases, with 10 bases of the junction left unmatched. CDR3 region: CASSRGLAGVWEETQYF. As DNA, the CDR3 is TGTGCCAGCAGCCGGGGACTAGCGGGAGTATGGGAGGAGACCCAGTACTTC.

The CDR3 loop is CASSISTGLSGNTIYF. CDR3 DNA: TGTGCCAGCAGCATATCTACAGGCCTCTCTGGAAACACCATATATTTT. The V call is TRBV7-2, the J call TRBJ1-3; maybe TRBD1 (5 bases). The CDR3 loop spans 16 amino acids. Germline V lookup: CDR1 SGHTA, CDR2 FQGNSA. Trimming removed 5 bases at V and 0 bases at J, with 14 bases between.

V and J are TRBV7-2 and TRBJ2-2; no definite D call. Per germline, CDR1 SGHTA and CDR2 FQGNSA. The CDR3 is 16 residues long. Deletions cut 1 base from V and 1 base from J, with 10 bases between. CDR3 bases: TGTGCCAGCAGCTTAGAAGCTCCGGGGAACACCGGGGAGCTGTTTTTT. Amino acid sequence: CASSLEAPGNTGELFF.

The rearrangement uses TRBV7-9 and TRBJ1-4; 10 bases are a match to TRBD1. J was trimmed by 8 bases and V by 5 bases; bases with no gene match: 11. From germline, CDR1 is SEHNR and CDR2 FQNEAQ (reference sequence). CDR3 length equals 16 residues. The CDR3 region is CASSHARGQGEEKLFF. In DNA form, the CDR3 reads TGTGCCAGCAGCCACGCCAGAGGACAGGGGGAAGAAAAACTGTTTTTT. Full variable domain (outside the CDR3, taken from reference TRBV7-9 and TRBJ1-4): DTGVSQNPRHKITKRGQNVTFRCDPISEHNRLYWYRQTLGQGPEFLTYFQNEAQLEKSRLLSDRFSAERPKGSFSTLEIQRTEQGDSAMYLCASSHARGQGEEKLFFGSGTQLSVL.

The chain links TRBV6-4 to TRBJ1-2, with 11 bases fitting TRBD1. J gave up 3 bases and V 2 bases, and 2 bases lay outside the gene matches. The CDR3 loop spans 15 amino acids. In germline, CDR1 is MRHNA, CDR2 SNTAGT. The CDR3 is CASSDPDRGHYGYTF. For the CDR3, the DNA is TGTGCCAGCAGTGACCCGGACAGGGGGCACTATGGCTACACCTTC.

The rearrangement links TRBV4-1 to TRBJ2-1; D not resolved. The V end lost 4 bases, the J end lost 10 bases, and 11 bases lay between the germline ends. The CDR3 has 12 amino acids. Germline loops: CDR1 MGHRA, CDR2 YSYEKL. CDR3 sequence: CASSRPVGEQFF. CDR3 bases: TGCGCCAGCAGCCGGCCGGTGGGCGAGCAGTTCTTC.

This clone appeared once. The rearrangement joins TRBV6-5 to TRBJ1-1; TRBD1 matches 7 bases. Germline CDR1 and CDR2: MNHEY and SVGAGI. The ends lost 5 bases at V and 7 bases at J; junction bases unmatched: 7. The CDR3 is 13 residues long. CDR3 region: CASSPTGALEAFF. The CDR3 region has the DNA TGTGCCAGCAGTCCTACAGGGGCTCTTGAAGCTTTCTTT.

This chain joins TRBV6-5 and TRBJ2-7, with D maybe TRBD2 (5 bases). This CDR3 region has 15 residues. Germline V lookup: CDR1 MNHEY, CDR2 SVGAGI. V was shortened by 0 bases and J by 2 bases, with 11 bases between the two germline ends. CDR3 in DNA: TGTGCCAGCAGTTACTCGAACAGCGGAGCCTACGAGCAGTACTTC. Translating it yields CASSYSNSGAYEQYF.

V is TRBV19 and J is TRBJ2-1, with D possibly being TRBD2 (5 bases). Germline loops: CDR1 LNHDA, CDR2 SQIVND (reference sequence). The CDR3 runs to 14 residues. V was clipped by 1 base and J by 4 bases, with 8 bases between them. The CDR3 region has the DNA TGTGCCAGTAGTATAGGAACGGGATACAATGAGCAGTTCTTC. Amino acid sequence: CASSIGTGYNEQFF.

The chain combines TRBV11-2 with TRBJ2-7; 12 nucleotides agree with TRBD2. Germline values: CDR1 SGHAT, CDR2 FQNNGV. CDR3 length equals 16 residues. The trim removed 1 base at V and 4 bases at J, leaving 5 bases unmatched. CDR3 sequence reads: CASSLVTSGSVYEQYF. The CDR3 bases are TGTGCCAGCAGCTTAGTGACTAGCGGGAGTGTGTACGAGCAGTACTTC.

The gene calls are TRBV19 and TRBJ1-2; perhaps TRBD1 as D (6 bases). Deletions cut 9 bases from V and 6 bases from J, with 17 bases between. Germline lookup yields CDR1 LNHDA and CDR2 SQIVND (reference sequence). CDR3 length: 13 residues. CDR3 region: CASKTGLGDGYTF. CDR3 nucleotides: TGTGCCAGCAAGACAGGCCTTGGGGATGGCTACACCTTC. Filled out from reference TRBV19 and TRBJ1-2, the complete variable domain reads DGGITQSPKYLFRKEGQNVTLSCEQNLNHDAMYWYRQDPGQGLRLIYYSQIVNDFQKGDIAEGYSVSREKKESFPLTVTSAQKNPTAFYLCASKTGLGDGYTFGSGTRLTVV.

This clone was observed a single time. CDR3 protein: CASSYGLLAAQETQYF. Written as DNA, the CDR3 is TGTGCCAGCAGTTACGGTTTGTTAGCGGCCCAAGAGACCCAGTACTTC. V gene TRBV6-5 combines with J gene TRBJ2-5; D might be TRBD2 (6 bases). V shed 2 bases and J shed 1 base, with 14 bases lying between them. This CDR3 spans 16 amino acids. The germline V gene has CDR1 MNHEY and CDR2 SVGAGI.

V usage is TRBV30 and J usage is TRBJ1-3, with TRBD1 matching over 7 bases. There are 13 residues in the CDR3. Per germline, CDR1 GTSNPN and CDR2 SVGIG (reference sequence). V shed 4 bases and J 0 bases; nucleotides not matched to a gene: 0. CDR3 amino acids: CAWNRGSGNTIYF. CDR3 sequence (DNA): TGTGCCTGGAACAGGGGCTCTGGAAACACCATATATTTT.

This clone was counted a single time. Here the CDR3 reads CASSSGGGLGSYEQYF. CDR3 DNA: TGTGCCAGCAGTTCCGGAGGGGGACTAGGCTCCTACGAGCAGTACTTC. V is TRBV6-5 and J is TRBJ2-7, with 8 nucleotides matching TRBD2. CDR1 is MNHEY, CDR2 SVGAGI, per germline. The V and J ends lost 4 bases and 0 bases, in that order; junction bases with no gene match: 8. The length of the CDR3 is 16 residues.

In this sample, this clone turned up once. The chain joins TRBV5-1 to TRBJ2-2; 7 nucleotides line up with TRBD2. Germline CDR1 is SGHRS and CDR2 is YFSETQ. The CDR3 has 14 amino acids. After removal of 4 bases from V and 4 bases from J, the junction contained 4 bases not matched to a gene. The CDR3 DNA reads TGCGCCAGCAGCGCTAGCGGTTCCACCGGGGAGCTGTTTTTT. Amino acids: CASSASGSTGELFF.

The J gene is TRBJ2-7, the V gene TRBV4-1; TRBD1 is a possible D gene (7 bases). Trimming removed 3 bases from V and 3 bases from J, with 12 bases in between. Germline CDR1 MGHRA, CDR2 YSYEKL. The CDR3 is 14 residues long. This chain's CDR3 is CASSQRDSGYEQYF. CDR3 coding DNA: TGCGCCAGCAGCCAGCGGGACAGCGGCTACGAGCAGTACTTC.

The rearrangement uses TRBV5-1 and TRBJ2-7; D perhaps matches TRBD1 (5 bases). This CDR3 has 16 residues. Trimming removed 2 bases at V and 0 bases at J, with 15 bases between. Germline V gives CDR1 SGHRS, CDR2 YFSETQ. CDR3 protein: CASSFGFGQISYEQYF. CDR3 bases: TGCGCCAGCAGCTTCGGATTTGGACAAATCTCCTACGAGCAGTACTTC.

This chain uses TRBV5-6 with TRBJ2-7, with D hard to call. This CDR3 contains 13 residues. Trimming left V 4 bases short and J 6 bases short, with 14 bases between. Germline V lookup: CDR1 SGHDT, CDR2 YYEEEE. CDR3 amino acids: CASSHHGLPEQYF. The CDR3 DNA reads as TGTGCCAGCAGCCATCACGGGTTACCCGAGCAGTACTTC. Full variable domain (rest looked up from reference TRBV5-6 and TRBJ2-7): DAGVTQSPTHLIKTRGQQVTLRCSPKSGHDTVSWYQQALGQGPQFIFQYYEEEERQRGNFPDRFSGHQFPNYSSELNVNALLLGDSALYLCASSHHGLPEQYFGPGTRLTVT.

V is TRBV7-3 and J is TRBJ1-2; possible D gene TRBD1, 5 bases. The length of the CDR3 is 16 residues. CDR1 and CDR2 from the germline V gene are SGHTA and FQGTGA. The V end was cut by 3 bases, the J end by 8 bases, with 22 bases between. The CDR3 DNA reads TGTGCCAGCAGCTTTTTTTGGGGCGGATATGGCCCAGGCTACACCTTC. Amino acid sequence: CASSFFWGGYGPGYTF.